Each of the 7 T cell receptor beta chains below was sequenced from the same sample in a study of T cells in Graves' hyperthyroidism and ophthalmopathy. Amplification yielded TCR beta CDR3 regions, with RNA transcripts as the source. With the HTBI primer set, the TCR CDR3 went through a first round of RT-PCR. TCRdb ran MiXCR on the multiplex PCR reads and lists one entry per CDR3 protein. This sample has 560,000 or so distinct CDR3 sequences, with approximately 20% found just once. Sequenced: blood. The receptors shown here come from a man aged 35 to 55 with Graves' ophthalmopathy.

This clonotype occurred many times. The chain combines TRBV2 with TRBJ1-1, with D unclear. The V and J ends lost 0 bases and 0 bases respectively, with 11 bases between them. This CDR3 has 16 residues. Germline CDR1 SNHLY, CDR2 FYNNEI. CDR3 in amino acids: CASSEARGQLNTEAFF. DNA of the CDR3: TGTGCCAGCAGTGAAGCACGAGGGCAGTTGAACACTGAAGCTTTCTTT. Full variable domain (remainder filled in from reference TRBV2 and TRBJ1-1): EPEVTQTPSHQVTQMGQEVILRCVPISNHLYFYWYRQILGQKVEFLVSFYNNEISEKSEIFDDQFSVERPDGSNFTLKIRSTKLEDSAMYFCASSEARGQLNTEAFFGQGTRLTVV.

The V call is TRBV12-3 or TRBV12-4, the J call TRBJ1-5, with 8 positions matching TRBD1. The junction had 5 bases not matched to a gene; V was cut back by 5 bases and J by 2 bases. This CDR3 has 15 amino acids. CDR3 amino acids: CASSTQGARNQPQHF. CDR3 bases: TGTGCCAGCAGTACCCAGGGGGCGCGCAATCAGCCCCAGCATTTT.

This clonotype was detected a few times. The chain recombines TRBV9 with TRBJ1-2; the match to TRBD1 covers 11 bases. V shed 4 bases and J 7 bases; nucleotides not matched to a gene: 15. Germline assignment: CDR1 SGDLS and CDR2 YYNGEE. The CDR3 runs to 17 residues. CDR3 nucleotides: TGTGCCAGCAGCCCTCGTCTCCGGGACAGGGGGAAAGGTGGCTACACCTTC. Protein product: CASSPRLRDRGKGGYTF.

There are many counts of this clonotype. The chain is built from TRBV5-1 and TRBJ2-1, with 11 bases aligning to TRBD2. Germline loops: CDR1 SGHRS, CDR2 YFSETQ. The CDR3 has 14 amino acids. The J segment lost 8 bases and the V segment lost 4 bases, leaving 5 bases of the junction unmatched. The CDR3 sequence is CASSTSGSTDEQFF. In nucleotides, the CDR3 is TGCGCCAGCAGCACTAGCGGGAGTACCGATGAGCAGTTCTTC. Full variable domain (rest looked up from reference TRBV5-1 and TRBJ2-1): KAGVTQTPRYLIKTRGQQVTLSCSPISGHRSVSWYQQTPGQGLQFLFEYFSETQRNKGNFPGRFSGRQFSNSRSEMNVSTLELGDSALYLCASSTSGSTDEQFFGPGTRLTVL.

V usage is TRBV7-6 and J usage is TRBJ2-5; 13 positions match TRBD2. The CDR3 extends over 18 amino acids. The V segment lost 2 bases and the J segment 5 bases; nucleotides outside the gene matches: 11. CDR1 SGHVS and CDR2 FNYEAQ come from the germline V gene. CDR3 loop: CASSLKTSGRAGLETQYF. The DNA for the CDR3 is TGTGCCAGCAGCTTAAAAACTAGCGGGAGGGCCGGTCTTGAGACCCAGTACTTC.

The CDR3 bases are TGTGCCAGCAGTAGGCGACCCGCAACTAATGAAAAACTGTTTTTT. Protein: CASSRRPATNEKLFF. This chain links TRBV12-3 or TRBV12-4 with TRBJ1-4; D gene uncertain. V shed 5 bases and J shed 0 bases, with 10 bases lying between them. The CDR3 is 15 residues long.

The chain recombines TRBV4-2 with TRBJ2-3; D is ambiguous. Per the germline V gene, CDR1 is LGHNA and CDR2 is YNFKEQ. Trimming shortened V by 0 bases and J by 3 bases, and 10 bases separated the two germline ends. The CDR3 consists of 15 residues. The CDR3 loop reads CASSQDWHGTDTQYF. The CDR3 region has the DNA TGTGCCAGCAGCCAAGATTGGCACGGAACAGATACGCAGTATTTT.